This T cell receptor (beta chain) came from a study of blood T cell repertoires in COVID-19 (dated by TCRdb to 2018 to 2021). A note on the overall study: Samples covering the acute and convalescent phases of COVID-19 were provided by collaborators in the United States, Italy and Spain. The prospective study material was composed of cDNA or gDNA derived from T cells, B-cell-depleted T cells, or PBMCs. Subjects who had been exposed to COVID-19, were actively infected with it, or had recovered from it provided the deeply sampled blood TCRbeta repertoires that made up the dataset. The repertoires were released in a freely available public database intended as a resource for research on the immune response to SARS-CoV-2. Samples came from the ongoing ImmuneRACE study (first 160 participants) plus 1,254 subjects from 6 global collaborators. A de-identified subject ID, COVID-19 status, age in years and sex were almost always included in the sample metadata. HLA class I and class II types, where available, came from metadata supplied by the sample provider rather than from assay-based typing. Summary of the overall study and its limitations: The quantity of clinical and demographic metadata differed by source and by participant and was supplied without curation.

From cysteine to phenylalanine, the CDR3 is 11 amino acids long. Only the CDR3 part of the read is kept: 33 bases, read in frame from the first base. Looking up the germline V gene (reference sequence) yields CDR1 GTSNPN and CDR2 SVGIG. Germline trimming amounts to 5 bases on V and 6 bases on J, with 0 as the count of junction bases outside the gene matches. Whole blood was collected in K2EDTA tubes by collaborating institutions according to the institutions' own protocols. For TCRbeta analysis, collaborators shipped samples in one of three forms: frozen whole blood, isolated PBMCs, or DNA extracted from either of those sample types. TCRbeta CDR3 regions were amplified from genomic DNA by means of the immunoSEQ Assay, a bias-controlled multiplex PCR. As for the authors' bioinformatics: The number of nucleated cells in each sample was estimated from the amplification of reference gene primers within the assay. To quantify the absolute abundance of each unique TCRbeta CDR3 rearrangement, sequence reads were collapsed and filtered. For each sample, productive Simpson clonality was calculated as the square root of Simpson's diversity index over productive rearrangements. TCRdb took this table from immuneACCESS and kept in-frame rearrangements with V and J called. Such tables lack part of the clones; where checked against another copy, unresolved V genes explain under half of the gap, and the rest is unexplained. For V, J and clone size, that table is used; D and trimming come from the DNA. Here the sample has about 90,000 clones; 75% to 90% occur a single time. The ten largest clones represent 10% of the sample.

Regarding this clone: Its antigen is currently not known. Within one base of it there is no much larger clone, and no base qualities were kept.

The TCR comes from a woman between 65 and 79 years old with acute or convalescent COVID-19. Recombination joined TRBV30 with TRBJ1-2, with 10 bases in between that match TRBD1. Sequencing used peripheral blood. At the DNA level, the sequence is TGTGCCTGGGACAGGGGGCATGGCTACACCTTC. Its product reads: CAWDRGHGYTF.